Listed below are T cell receptor beta chains from one sample, sequenced in a study of cytomegalovirus exposure and HLA in healthy donors. Sequencing was performed with immunoSEQ multiplex PCR; in TCRdb, only in-frame clones are kept and a portion is missing. The table includes about 150,000 clones, roughly 80% detected once. The sequencing sample was made of PBMCs. The receptors were sampled from a man aged 40-55 years in good health and CMV-seropositive. Each CDR3 is given with its conserved first and last residue. A D gene is named only where the DNA matches it firmly. Some rows mark clone size as missing; the rest say once, few, many or name a class of expanded clone.

>once|TRBV20-1|.|TRBJ1-1
TGCAGTGAGCGGGGAGGAACTGAAGCTTTCTTT
CSERGGTEAFF
>few|TRBV28|.|TRBJ1-6
TGTGCCAGCAGTTTATTGGGAGCCCGTAATTCACCCCTCCACTTT
CASSLLGARNSPLHF
>.|TRBV27|TRBD2|TRBJ2-7
TGTGCCACCCAGCGGGAGGGCCTGTACGAGCAGTACTTC
CATQREGLYEQYF
>.|TRBV7-6|.|TRBJ2-1
TGTGCCAGCACCCGAGATGGTAGCTCCTACAATGAGCAGTTCTTC
CASTRDGSSYNEQFF
>.|TRBV18|.|TRBJ1-2
TGTGCCAGCTCCCACCGGACAGTCGGTAACTATGGCTACACCTTC
CASSHRTVGNYGYTF
>.|TRBV27|TRBD2|TRBJ2-1
TGTGCCAGCAGTTTACTCAGACTAGCGGTGAGCTCCTACAATGAGCAGTTCTTC
CASSLLRLAVSSYNEQFF
>.|TRBV29-1|TRBD1|TRBJ2-7
TGCAGCGTCTTAAGACAGGGCCACGAGCAGTACTTC
CSVLRQGHEQYF
>.|TRBV5-6|TRBD2|TRBJ2-4
TGTGCCAGCAGCTTGACTAGCGGGAGCGTCAGCATTCAGTACTTC
CASSLTSGSVSIQYF
>.|TRBV28|TRBD2|TRBJ2-7
TGTGCCAGCAGTTTAGGACTAGCGGGCTACGAGCAGTACTTC
CASSLGLAGYEQYF
>few|TRBV2|.|TRBJ2-5
TGTGCCAGCAGTCAGTCTCAAGAGACCCAGTACTTC
CASSQSQETQYF
>.|TRBV27|TRBD1|TRBJ1-5
TGTGCCAGCAGTGTACAGGGGTTCAGCAATCAGCCCCAGCATTTT
CASSVQGFSNQPQHF
>.|TRBV10-3|TRBD1|TRBJ1-1
TGTGCCATCATCAATCAGGGGGGCACTGAAGCTTTCTTT
CAIINQGGTEAFF
>.|TRBV10-3|.|TRBJ2-7
TGTGCCATCCGCCTGACGGGAGACTCCTACGAGCAGTACTTC
CAIRLTGDSYEQYF
>.|TRBV19|.|TRBJ2-3
TGTGCCAGTACCTCAGGAGGGCGGGCCACAGATACGCAGTATTTT
CASTSGGRATDTQYF
>.|TRBV5-5|.|TRBJ1-1
TGTGCCAGCAGCCCGGCCGGGACTGAAGCTTTCTTT
CASSPAGTEAFF
>.|TRBV9|TRBD2|TRBJ2-1
TGTGCCAGCAGCGTAGAGACTAGCGGTCCCCATGAGCAGTTCTTC
CASSVETSGPHEQFF
>.|TRBV10-3|TRBD1|TRBJ1-4
TGTGCCATCAGTTCCTCGACAGGGAATAATGAAAAACTGTTTTTT
CAISSSTGNNEKLFF
>.|TRBV29-1|.|TRBJ2-1
TGCAGCGTTGGGAATCAGGGTCTGGATACCGAATACAATGAGCAGTTCTTC
CSVGNQGLDTEYNEQFF
>once|TRBV18|.|TRBJ1-4
TGTGCCAGCTCACCGATCCAGGGAGGGGATGAAAAACTGTTTTTT
CASSPIQGGDEKLFF
>few|TRBV6-5|.|TRBJ2-7
TGTGCCAGCAGGGGACTCCCGTCCTACGAGCAGTACTTC
CASRGLPSYEQYF
>.|TRBV6-5|.|TRBJ1-1
TGTGCCAGCAGTTACTCGAGGTACACTGAAGCTTTCTTT
CASSYSRYTEAFF